The sequence of this T cell receptor beta chain was determined in a study of regulatory T cells in long-lasting Graves disease. Arm-PCR with iRepertoire HTBI primers amplified the CDR3 regions for these TCR beta libraries. TCRdb ran MiXCR on the multiplex PCR reads and lists one entry per CDR3 protein. The sample consists of approximately 400,000 distinct CDR3 sequences, approximately 10% of them appearing once. On this clonotype itself: The target antigen is unknown.

Time point defined: newly diagnosed GD, antithyroid drugs for less than 3 months. From PBMCs, RNA was extracted and then used to make the TCR library. The study, taken as a whole, reports: TRBV28 was favored in persistent disease, as were TRBJ1-2 and TRBJ2-5.

CDR1 is SEHNR and CDR2 is FQNEAQ in the germline V gene (reference sequence). The CDR3 totals 16 residues. V lost 2 bases, J lost 0 bases, and 11 bases lay in between. Another study also made use of these data, one on T cells in Graves' hyperthyroidism and ophthalmopathy. This second report adds: The TCR CDR3 was amplified in a first-round RT-PCR using the HTBI primer set.

The chain links TRBV7-9 to TRBJ2-1; tentatively, D is TRBD1 or TRBD2 (5 bases each). This receptor was taken from a woman between 18 and 30 years old with Graves disease. Specimen: peripheral blood mononuclear cells (PBMCs), collected at new diagnosis, from a patient treated with antithyroid drugs. CDR3 sequence: CASSLPPGSSYNEQFF. CDR3 nucleotides: TGTGCCAGCAGCTTACCCCCAGGGAGCTCCTACAATGAGCAGTTCTTC.